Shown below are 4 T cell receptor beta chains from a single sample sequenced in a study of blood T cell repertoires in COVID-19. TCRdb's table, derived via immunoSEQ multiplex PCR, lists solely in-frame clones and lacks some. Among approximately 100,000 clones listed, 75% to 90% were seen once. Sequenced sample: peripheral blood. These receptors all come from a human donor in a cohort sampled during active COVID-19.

CDR3 nucleotide sequence: TGTGCCAGCAGCGTAGCGGCAGGCGATCAGCCCCAGCATTTT. Protein product: CASSVAAGDQPQHF. The rearrangement links TRBV9 to TRBJ1-5; D not resolved. Germline V gene sequence: CDR1 SGDLS, CDR2 YYNGEE. This CDR3 spans 14 amino acids. Between the trimmed V and J ends, which lost 0 bases and 5 bases, there was a span of 9 bases.

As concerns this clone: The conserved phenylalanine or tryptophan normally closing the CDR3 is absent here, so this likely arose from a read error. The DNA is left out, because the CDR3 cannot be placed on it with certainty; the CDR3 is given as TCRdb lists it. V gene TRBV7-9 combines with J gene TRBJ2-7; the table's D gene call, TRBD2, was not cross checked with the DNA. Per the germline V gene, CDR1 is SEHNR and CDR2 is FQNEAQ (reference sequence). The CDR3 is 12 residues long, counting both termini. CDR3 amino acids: CASSLGTSGLKI.

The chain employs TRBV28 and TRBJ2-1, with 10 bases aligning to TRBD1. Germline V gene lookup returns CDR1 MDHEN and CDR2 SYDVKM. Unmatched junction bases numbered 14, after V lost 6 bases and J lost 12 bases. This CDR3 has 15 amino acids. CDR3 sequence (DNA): TGTGCCAGCAGACTAGGGACAGGGGATACCTATAGGCAGTTCTTC. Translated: CASRLGTGDTYRQFF.

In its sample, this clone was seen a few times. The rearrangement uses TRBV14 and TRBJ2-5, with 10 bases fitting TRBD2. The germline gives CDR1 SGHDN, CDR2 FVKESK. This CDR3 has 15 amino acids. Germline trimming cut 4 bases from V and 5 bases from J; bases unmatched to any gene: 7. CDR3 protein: CASSPLAGKLETQYF. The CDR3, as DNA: TGTGCCAGCAGCCCACTAGCGGGGAAGTTGGAGACCCAGTACTTC.